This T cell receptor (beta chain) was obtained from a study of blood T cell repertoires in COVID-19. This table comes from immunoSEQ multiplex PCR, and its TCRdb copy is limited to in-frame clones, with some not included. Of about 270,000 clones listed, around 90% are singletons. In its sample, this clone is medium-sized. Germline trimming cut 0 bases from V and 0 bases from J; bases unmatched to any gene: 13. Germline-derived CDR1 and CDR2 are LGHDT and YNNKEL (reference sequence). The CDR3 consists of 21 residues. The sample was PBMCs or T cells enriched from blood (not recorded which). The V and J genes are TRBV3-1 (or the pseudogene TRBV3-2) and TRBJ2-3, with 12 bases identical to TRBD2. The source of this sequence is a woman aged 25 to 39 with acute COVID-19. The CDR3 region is CASSQDLPTSGSFSSTDTQYF. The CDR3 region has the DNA TGTGCCAGCAGCCAAGATCTTCCGACTAGCGGGAGCTTCTCTAGCACAGATACGCAGTATTTT.